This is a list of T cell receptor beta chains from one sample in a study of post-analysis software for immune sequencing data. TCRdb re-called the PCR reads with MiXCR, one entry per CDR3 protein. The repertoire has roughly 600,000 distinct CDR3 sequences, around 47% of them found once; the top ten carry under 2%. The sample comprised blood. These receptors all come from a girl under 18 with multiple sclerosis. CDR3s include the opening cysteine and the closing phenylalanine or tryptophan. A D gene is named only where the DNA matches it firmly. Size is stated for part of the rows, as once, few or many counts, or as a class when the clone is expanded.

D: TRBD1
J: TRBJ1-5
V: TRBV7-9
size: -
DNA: TGTGCCAGCAGCCCGGGGACAGGGAGTATCGATCAGCCCCAGCATTTT
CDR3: CASSPGTGSIDQPQHF

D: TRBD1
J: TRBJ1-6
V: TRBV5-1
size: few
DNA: TGCGCCAGCAGCTTGTTACAGGGGATTTCCTATAATTCACCCCTCCACTTT
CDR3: CASSLLQGISYNSPLHF

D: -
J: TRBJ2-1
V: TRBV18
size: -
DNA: TGTGCCAGCTCACCAAGGGGGGGCTCCTACAATGAGCAGTTCTTC
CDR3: CASSPRGGSYNEQFF

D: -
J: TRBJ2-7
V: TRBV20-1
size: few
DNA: TGCAGTGCTAGAGTTGGCAGTGGGACCTACGAGCAGTACTTC
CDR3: CSARVGSGTYEQYF

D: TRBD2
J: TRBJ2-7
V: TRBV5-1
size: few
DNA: TGCGCCAGCAGCAAGACCGGGACTAGGGTCGTCCACGAGCAGTACTTC
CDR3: CASSKTGTRVVHEQYF

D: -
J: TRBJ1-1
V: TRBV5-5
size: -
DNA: TGTGCCAGCAGCTTAACAGGAGGTTCGAACACTGAAGCTTTCTTT
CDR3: CASSLTGGSNTEAFF

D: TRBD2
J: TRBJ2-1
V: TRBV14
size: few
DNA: TGTGCCAGCAGCCTTACAGCGGGGGCCATCGTTGAGCAGTTCTTC
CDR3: CASSLTAGAIVEQFF

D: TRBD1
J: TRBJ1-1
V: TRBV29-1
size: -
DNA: TGCAGCGTACCAGGGGGCATGAACACTGAAGCTTTCTTT
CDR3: CSVPGGMNTEAFF

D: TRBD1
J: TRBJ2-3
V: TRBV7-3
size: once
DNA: TGTGCCAGCAGTCAGGGGGCAGTTACAGATACGCAGTATTTT
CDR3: CASSQGAVTDTQYF

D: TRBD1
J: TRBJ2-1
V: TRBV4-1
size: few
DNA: TGCGCCAGCAGCCAGGTCAGGGGGCTTCACTACAATGAGCAGTTCTTC
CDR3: CASSQVRGLHYNEQFF

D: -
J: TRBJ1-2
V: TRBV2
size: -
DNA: TGTGCCAGCAGTGAAATTGGGGTGAGCTATGGCTACACCTTC
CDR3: CASSEIGVSYGYTF

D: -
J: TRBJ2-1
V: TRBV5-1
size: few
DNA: TGCGCCAGCAGCTTCCCGGGTTATGTCCTCGATGAGCAGTTCTTC
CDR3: CASSFPGYVLDEQFF

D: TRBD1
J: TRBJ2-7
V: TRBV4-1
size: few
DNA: TGCGCCAGCAGCCACGGCAGGGGGCAGCGGAGCGAGCAGTACTTC
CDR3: CASSHGRGQRSEQYF

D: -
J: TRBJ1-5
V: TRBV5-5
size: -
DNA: TGTGCCAGCAGCACCTCGGGAATCCGAGAGGGCCATAGCAATCAGCCCCAGCATTTT
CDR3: CASSTSGIREGHSNQPQHF

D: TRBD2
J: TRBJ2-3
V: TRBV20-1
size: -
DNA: TGCAGTGCTAGAGGTCTTCACTTCGGGGGGAGCACAGATACGCAGTATTTT
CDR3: CSARGLHFGGSTDTQYF

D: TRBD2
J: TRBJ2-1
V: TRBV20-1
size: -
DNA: TGCAGTGCTAGCTTGGGACTAGCGGGAACACTCAATGAGCAGTTCTTC
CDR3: CSASLGLAGTLNEQFF

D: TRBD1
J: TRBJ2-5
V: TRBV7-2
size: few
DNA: TGTGCCAGCAGCCGAATGTACAGGGGGCGACCCCAAGAGACCCAGTACTTC
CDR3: CASSRMYRGRPQETQYF

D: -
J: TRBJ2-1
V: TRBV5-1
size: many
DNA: TGCGCCAGCAGTTATAACCAGGCAGATGAGCAGTTCTTC
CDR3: CASSYNQADEQFF

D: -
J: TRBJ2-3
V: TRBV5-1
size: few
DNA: TGCGCCAGCAGCTTGGCCGTGGGCCCTACAGATACGCAGTATTTT
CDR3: CASSLAVGPTDTQYF